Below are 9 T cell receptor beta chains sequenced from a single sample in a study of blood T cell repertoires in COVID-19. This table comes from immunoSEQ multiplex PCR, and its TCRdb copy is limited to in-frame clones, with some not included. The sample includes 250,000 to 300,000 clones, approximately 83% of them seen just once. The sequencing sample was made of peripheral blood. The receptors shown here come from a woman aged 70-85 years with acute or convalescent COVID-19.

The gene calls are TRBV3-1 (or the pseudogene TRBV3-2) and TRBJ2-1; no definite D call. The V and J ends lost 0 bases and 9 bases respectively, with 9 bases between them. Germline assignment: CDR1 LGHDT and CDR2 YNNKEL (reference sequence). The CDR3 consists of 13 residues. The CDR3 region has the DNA TGTGCCAGCAGCCAAGATCAACTCCGTGAGCAGTTCTTC. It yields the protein CASSQDQLREQFF.

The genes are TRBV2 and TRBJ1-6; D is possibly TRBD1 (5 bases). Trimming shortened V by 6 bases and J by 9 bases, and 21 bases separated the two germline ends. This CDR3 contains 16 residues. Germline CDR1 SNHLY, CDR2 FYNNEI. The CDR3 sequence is CASRPHRGLGGSPLHF. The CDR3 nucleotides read TGTGCCAGCAGACCACATAGGGGACTAGGCGGTTCACCCCTCCACTTT.

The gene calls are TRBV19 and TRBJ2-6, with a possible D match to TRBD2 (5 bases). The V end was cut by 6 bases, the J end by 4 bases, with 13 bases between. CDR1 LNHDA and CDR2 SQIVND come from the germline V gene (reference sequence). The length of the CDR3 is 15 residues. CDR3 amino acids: CASSPGVPGANVLTF. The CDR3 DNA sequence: TGTGCCAGTAGCCCCGGGGTGCCCGGGGCCAACGTCCTGACTTTC.

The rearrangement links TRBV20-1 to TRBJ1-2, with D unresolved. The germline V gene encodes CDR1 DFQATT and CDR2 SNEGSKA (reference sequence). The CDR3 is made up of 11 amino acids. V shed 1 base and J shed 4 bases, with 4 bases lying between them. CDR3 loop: CSARVAYGYTF. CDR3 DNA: TGCAGTGCTAGAGTGGCCTATGGCTACACCTTC.

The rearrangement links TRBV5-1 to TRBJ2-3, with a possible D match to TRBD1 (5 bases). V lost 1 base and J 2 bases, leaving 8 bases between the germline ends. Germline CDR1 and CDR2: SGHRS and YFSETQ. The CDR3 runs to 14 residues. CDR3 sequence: CASSLTGPTDTQYF. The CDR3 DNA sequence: TGCGCCAGCAGCTTGACAGGACCCACAGATACGCAGTATTTT.

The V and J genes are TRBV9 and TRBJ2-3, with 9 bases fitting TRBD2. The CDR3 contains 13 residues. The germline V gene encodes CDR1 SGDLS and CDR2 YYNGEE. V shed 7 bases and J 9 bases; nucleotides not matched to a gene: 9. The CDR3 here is CASSGTSSSTQYF. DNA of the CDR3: TGTGCCAGCTCCGGGACTAGCAGTTCAACGCAGTATTTT.

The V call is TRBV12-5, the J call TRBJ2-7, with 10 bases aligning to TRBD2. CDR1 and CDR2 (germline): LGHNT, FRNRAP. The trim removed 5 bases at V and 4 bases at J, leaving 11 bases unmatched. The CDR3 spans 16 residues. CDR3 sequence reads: CASGTLRTSGWYEQYF. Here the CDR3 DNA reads TGTGCTAGTGGTACACTTCGGACTAGCGGCTGGTACGAGCAGTACTTC.

The CDR3 region has the DNA TGTGCCAGCAGCCTTGGACAGGGGGGACCCCTCCACTTT. It yields the protein CASSLGQGGPLHF. This chain uses TRBV12-3 or TRBV12-4 with TRBJ1-6; 10 bases are shared with TRBD1. The junction had 5 bases not matched to a gene; V was cut back by 6 bases and J by 12 bases. The CDR3 runs 13 residues.

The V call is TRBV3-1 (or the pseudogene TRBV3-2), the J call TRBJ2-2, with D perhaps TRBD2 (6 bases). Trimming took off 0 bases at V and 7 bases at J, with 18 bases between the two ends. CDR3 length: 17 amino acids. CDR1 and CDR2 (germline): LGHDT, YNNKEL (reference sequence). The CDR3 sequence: CASSQERAGTGHGELFF. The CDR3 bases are TGTGCCAGCAGCCAAGAACGGGCGGGGACCGGGCACGGGGAGCTGTTTTTT.